Following are 7 T cell receptor beta chains from one sample sequenced in a study of T cell changes during pregnancy in multiple sclerosis (dated by TCRdb to the late 2010s). The library was built by means of the immunoSEQ multiplex PCR assay. What TCRdb holds here is the immuneACCESS table cut down to in-frame rearrangements. Part of the clones is not present; checked against another copy, under half of the missing clones reflect an unresolved V gene, and the others are unexplained. The sample profile shows around 97,000 clones; about nine tenths of them were found once. The ten top clones hold under 0.8% of the sample. The sample consisted of peripheral blood, taken in the second trimester of pregnancy. The receptor source for this set is a female donor in good health, enrolled as a control in a pregnancy study.

V is TRBV10-3 and J is TRBJ2-7; 9 nucleotides agree with TRBD1. The CDR3 sequence is 13 residues long. Germline V gives CDR1 ENHRY, CDR2 SYGVKD. V was clipped by 4 bases and J by 2 bases; unmatched bases: 0. The CDR3 DNA reads as TGTGCCATCAGTGGGGACAGGGCCTACGAGCAGTACTTC. Its translation is CAISGDRAYEQYF.

This chain uses TRBV7-7 with TRBJ2-2; D gene uncertain. Germline CDR1 reads SSHAT; CDR2 reads FNYEAQ (reference sequence). With 8 bases removed from V and 1 base from J, the gap between germline ends came to 11 bases. This CDR3 is 14 amino acids long. CDR3 bases: TGTGCCAGCCAAGCCCTCGGGAACACCGGGGAGCTGTTTTTT. Translated, it gives CASQALGNTGELFF.

J is TRBJ2-7 and V is TRBV7-9; 8 nucleotides match TRBD2. Germline values: CDR1 SEHNR, CDR2 FQNEAQ (reference sequence). The CDR3 has 14 amino acids. V lost 5 bases to trimming and J lost 10 bases; unmatched junction nucleotides: 13. The CDR3 is CASSGSGGREEQYF. The CDR3 DNA is TGTGCCAGCAGCGGATCCGGAGGGCGGGAGGAACAGTACTTC. Variable domain in full (rest from reference TRBV7-9 and TRBJ2-7): DTGVSQNPRHKITKRGQNVTFRCDPISEHNRLYWYRQTLGQGPEFLTYFQNEAQLEKSRLLSDRFSAERPKGSFSTLEIQRTEQGDSAMYLCASSGSGGREEQYFGPGTRLTVT.

The CDR3 here is CAISEPRQGNSGEQYF. The CDR3 nucleotides read TGTGCCATCAGTGAGCCCCGCCAGGGGAACTCAGGAGAGCAGTACTTC. V and J are TRBV10-3 and TRBJ2-7; perhaps TRBD1 as D (6 bases). Germline loops: CDR1 ENHRY, CDR2 SYGVKD. The CDR3 has 16 residues. The germline V and J ends were trimmed by 2 bases and 7 bases, with 21 bases remaining between them.

The chain carries TRBV6-5 and TRBJ2-4; no reliable D call. The germline CDR1 and CDR2 sequences are MNHEY and SVGAGI. The CDR3 spans 16 residues. V dropped 4 bases and J dropped 0 bases, with 13 bases sitting between them. The CDR3 DNA sequence: TGTGCCAGCAGTTTCTCAGCGACCGTAGCCAAAAACATTCAGTACTTC. This sequence encodes CASSFSATVAKNIQYF.

The chain recombines TRBV28 with TRBJ1-1; possible D gene TRBD1, 5 bases. Trimming removed 4 bases from V and 4 bases from J, with 19 bases in between. This CDR3 comprises 16 residues. CDR1 and CDR2 from the germline V gene are MDHEN and SYDVKM. CDR3 sequence reads: CASSSSWGGLGTEAFF. As DNA, the CDR3 is TGTGCCAGCAGTTCCTCCTGGGGGGGTCTGGGCACTGAAGCTTTCTTT.

This chain joins TRBV5-1 and TRBJ1-6; D ambiguous. Trimming removed 1 base at V and 3 bases at J, with 5 bases between. CDR1 SGHRS and CDR2 YFSETQ come from the germline V gene. This CDR3 region has 14 residues. DNA of the CDR3: TGCGCCAGCAGCTTGAACAGCTATAATTCACCCCTCCACTTT. Protein: CASSLNSYNSPLHF.